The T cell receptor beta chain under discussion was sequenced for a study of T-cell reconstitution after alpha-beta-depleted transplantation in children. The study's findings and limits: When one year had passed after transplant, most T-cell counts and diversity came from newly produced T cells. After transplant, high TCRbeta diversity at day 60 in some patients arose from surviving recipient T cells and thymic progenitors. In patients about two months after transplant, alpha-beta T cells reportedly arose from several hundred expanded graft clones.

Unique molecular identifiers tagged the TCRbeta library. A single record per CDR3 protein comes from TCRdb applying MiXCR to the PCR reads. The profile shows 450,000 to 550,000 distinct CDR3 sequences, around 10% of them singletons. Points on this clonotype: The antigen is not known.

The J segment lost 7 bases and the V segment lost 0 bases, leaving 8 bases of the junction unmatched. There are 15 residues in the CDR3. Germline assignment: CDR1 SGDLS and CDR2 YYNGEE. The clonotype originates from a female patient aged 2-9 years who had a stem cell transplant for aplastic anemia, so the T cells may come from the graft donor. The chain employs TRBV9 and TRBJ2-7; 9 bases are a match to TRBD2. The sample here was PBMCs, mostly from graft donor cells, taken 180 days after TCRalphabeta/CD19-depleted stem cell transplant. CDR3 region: CASSVASSGMGEQYF. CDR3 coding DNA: TGTGCCAGCAGCGTAGCTTCTAGCGGGATGGGTGAGCAGTACTTC.